This T cell receptor (beta chain) comes out of a study of blood T cells in healthy people across ages. The donors, aged about 6 to 90, were healthy Caucasians from Russia. This clonotype has just a few counts. A J-beta primer mix and a sample-barcoded 5' primer were used in a second PCR of about 6 to 12 cycles. TCRdb analysed the 5' RACE reads with MiXCR anew, one entry per CDR3 protein. The sample consists of 900,000 to 950,000 distinct CDR3 sequences, almost 30% of them appearing once. Trimming removed 3 bases at V and 3 bases at J, with 13 bases between. This CDR3 is built from 15 residues. The sample also formed part of further work on T cells of mothers and their children.

Input material: blood. The TCR originated in a woman aged 40 to 50 in good health. This chain connects TRBV12-3 or TRBV12-4 to TRBJ2-3; D uncertain. CDR3 amino acids: CASSFFEEWTDTQYF. The DNA for the CDR3 is TGTGCCAGCAGTTTTTTCGAGGAGTGGACAGATACGCAGTATTTT.